The next 28 T cell receptor beta chains were all read from a single sample in a study of T cell responses to AZD1222 COVID-19 vaccine. Generated by immunoSEQ multiplex PCR, the TCRdb table keeps only in-frame clones and is missing some. The sample comprises over 120,000 clones, around 92% of which are singletons, and approximately 3.5% rests with the top ten. The sequencing here drew on peripheral blood, taken 28 days after the second AZD1222 dose. These receptors all stem from an adult who received the AZD1222 COVID-19 vaccine.

The count of this clone is one. This sequence joins TRBV4-3 and TRBJ1-5; 10 nucleotides line up with TRBD1. Germline V gene lookup returns CDR1 LGHNA and CDR2 YSLEER. This CDR3 region has 15 residues. V lost 2 bases and J lost 6; bases outside the gene matches: 4. The CDR3 DNA follows: TGCGCCAGCAGCCAACGGACAGGGGGGGGTCAGCCCCAGCATTTT. Translated: CASSQRTGGGQPQHF.

V is TRBV19 and J is TRBJ1-2, with 8 bases aligning to TRBD1. The J segment lost 6 bases and the V segment lost 6 bases, leaving 12 bases of the junction unmatched. The CDR3 sequence is 15 residues long. From germline, CDR1 is LNHDA and CDR2 SQIVND (reference sequence). This chain's CDR3 is CASSPPRGQGHGYTF. In DNA form, the CDR3 reads TGTGCCAGTAGCCCCCCCAGGGGGCAAGGTCATGGCTACACCTTC. Full variable domain (missing parts from reference TRBV19 and TRBJ1-2): DGGITQSPKYLFRKEGQNVTLSCEQNLNHDAMYWYRQDPGQGLRLIYYSQIVNDFQKGDIAEGYSVSREKKESFPLTVTSAQKNPTAFYLCASSPPRGQGHGYTFGSGTRLTVV.

The J gene is TRBJ1-2, the V gene TRBV27; D not resolved. The CDR3 consists of 18 residues. Per the germline V gene, CDR1 is MNHEY and CDR2 is SMNVEV (reference sequence). V lost 3 bases to trimming and J lost 3 bases, with 23 bases between them. The CDR3 coding sequence is TGTGCCAGCAGTTTCTCAGGACTGTCCGGCTCCCGGGACTATGGCTACACCTTC. Translation gives CASSFSGLSGSRDYGYTF.

The CDR3: CASSPGRNSNQPQHF. As DNA, the CDR3 is TGTGCCAGCAGCCCGGGACGGAATAGCAATCAGCCCCAGCATTTT. The chain uses TRBV7-2 and TRBJ1-5; D is possibly TRBD1 (5 bases). With 5 bases removed from V and 0 bases from J, the gap between germline ends came to 11 bases. The CDR3 contains 15 residues. Germline V gene sequence: CDR1 SGHTA, CDR2 FQGNSA.

The V call is TRBV27, the J call TRBJ1-2; D is perhaps TRBD1 (6 bases). Trimming left V 0 bases short and J 8 bases short, with 16 bases between. Germline V gene data show CDR1 as MNHEY and CDR2 as SMNVEV (reference sequence). The CDR3 has 15 amino acids. The CDR3 reads CASSLSPGALRGYTF. CDR3 nucleotide sequence: TGTGCCAGCAGTTTATCGCCGGGGGCCCTAAGGGGCTACACCTTC.

The chain carries TRBV6-5 and TRBJ2-2; 9 nucleotides align to TRBD2. V shed 4 bases, J shed 5 bases, and the junction held 5 bases outside the gene matches. CDR3 length: 15 residues. Germline V CDR1 and CDR2: MNHEY, SVGAGI. The chain's CDR3 is CASSWASGATGELFF. CDR3 bases: TGTGCCAGCAGTTGGGCTAGCGGGGCTACCGGGGAGCTGTTTTTT.

V usage is TRBV6-2 or TRBV6-3 and J usage is TRBJ2-2, with TRBD1 matching over 7 bases. V trimming: 5 bases; J trimming: 2 bases; junction bases outside the gene matches: 5. This CDR3 has 15 amino acids. Germline V CDR1 and CDR2: MNHEY, SVGEGT. In DNA, the CDR3 is TGTGCCAGCAGTCTCCGGGACAGAAACACCGGGGAGCTGTTTTTT. It yields the protein CASSLRDRNTGELFF.

CDR3 residues: CASSSDPGEQYF. The CDR3 DNA follows: TGTGCCAGCAGCTCGGACCCGGGGGAGCAGTACTTC. The J gene is TRBJ2-7, the V gene TRBV7-9, with D perhaps TRBD2 (5 bases). CDR1 SEHNR and CDR2 FQNEAQ come from the germline V gene (reference sequence). This CDR3 has 12 residues. V was cut by 4 bases and J by 7 bases, with 11 bases left in between.

The J gene is TRBJ2-3, the V gene TRBV6-5; D is perhaps TRBD1 or TRBD2 (5 bases each). Between the trimmed V and J ends, which lost 5 bases and 0 bases, there was a span of 12 bases. CDR1 MNHEY and CDR2 SVGAGI come from the germline V gene. The CDR3 has 15 amino acids. CDR3 amino acids: CASSPRDLSTDTQYF. The CDR3 coding sequence is TGTGCCAGCAGTCCCCGGGACCTGAGCACAGATACGCAGTATTTT.

As concerns this clone: Other DNA sequences from this sample encode an identical CDR3 as well. The chain has TRBV28 and TRBJ2-7; 10 nucleotides agree with TRBD1. With V trimmed by 2 bases and J by 2 bases, 3 bases remained unmatched. The CDR3 extends over 15 amino acids. Germline values: CDR1 MDHEN, CDR2 SYDVKM. CDR3 protein: CASSLPGQGAYEQYF. The CDR3 DNA is TGTGCCAGCAGTTTACCCGGACAGGGGGCCTACGAGCAGTACTTC.

The chain carries TRBV10-3 and TRBJ1-6, with 7 bases that match TRBD1. CDR1 and CDR2 (germline): ENHRY, SYGVKD. This CDR3 has 14 amino acids. Trimming cost V 6 bases and J 8 bases; bases outside gene matches: 7. The CDR3 DNA is TGTGCCATCAGGCTGACAGGGAGGGATTCACCCCTCCACTTT. Translation gives CAIRLTGRDSPLHF.

This sequence joins TRBV3-1 (or the pseudogene TRBV3-2) and TRBJ2-1; no definite D call. CDR1 is LGHDT, CDR2 YNNKEL, per germline (reference sequence). Trimming left V 4 bases short and J 2 bases short, with 15 bases between. The CDR3 totals 16 residues. The CDR3 region is CASSPQQPRPYNEQFF. The CDR3, as DNA: TGTGCCAGCAGCCCGCAACAGCCAAGGCCCTACAATGAGCAGTTCTTC.

This clone was detected once. The chain couples TRBV5-4 to TRBJ2-1; D uncertain. This CDR3 is built from 13 residues. Germline V lookup: CDR1 SGHNT, CDR2 YYREEE (reference sequence). Deletions cut 0 bases from V and 5 bases from J, with 6 bases between. The CDR3 DNA reads as TGTGCCAGCAGCTTGGTTAGTAACAATGAGCAGTTCTTC. It specifies CASSLVSNNEQFF.

The V and J genes are TRBV7-2 and TRBJ1-3; 7 positions agree with TRBD1. In germline, CDR1 is SGHTA, CDR2 FQGNSA. J was trimmed by 7 bases and V by 1 base; bases with no gene match: 1. CDR3 length: 13 amino acids. The DNA for the CDR3 is TGTGCCAGCAGCTTAGTACAGGGGAACACCATATATTTT. Translation gives CASSLVQGNTIYF.

This rearrangement joins TRBV15 to TRBJ2-1; 7 nucleotides match TRBD2. J lost 2 bases, V lost 1 base, and 5 bases had no gene match. CDR3 length: 16 residues. Germline CDR1 LNHNV, CDR2 YYDKDF (reference sequence). CDR3 amino acids: CATSRVKAGPYNEQFF. For the CDR3, the DNA is TGTGCCACCAGCAGAGTAAAAGCGGGACCCTACAATGAGCAGTTCTTC.

The rearrangement links TRBV19 to TRBJ2-3, with a weak D call TRBD2 (6 bases). This CDR3 is built from 14 residues. Germline V gene sequence: CDR1 LNHDA, CDR2 SQIVND (reference sequence). Trimming removed 5 bases at V and 8 bases at J, with 17 bases between. The CDR3 protein is CASSRSGVGFTQYF. The CDR3 nucleotides are TGTGCCAGTAGTCGGTCGGGAGTGGGATTTACGCAGTATTTT. The complete variable domain, with remaining parts taken from reference TRBV19 and TRBJ2-3, reads DGGITQSPKYLFRKEGQNVTLSCEQNLNHDAMYWYRQDPGQGLRLIYYSQIVNDFQKGDIAEGYSVSREKKESFPLTVTSAQKNPTAFYLCASSRSGVGFTQYFGPGTRLTVL.

V and J are TRBV19 and TRBJ2-1, with D possibly matching TRBD1 (6 bases). Trimming took 1 base from V and 9 from J, leaving 13 bases between them. The CDR3 loop spans 14 amino acids. Looked up from germline, CDR1 is LNHDA and CDR2 is SQIVND (reference sequence). The CDR3 DNA sequence: TGTGCCAGTAGTATAGGTGGCAGGGGCATTGAGCAGTTCTTC. Protein: CASSIGGRGIEQFF.

This chain uses TRBV18 with TRBJ2-7; either TRBD1 or TRBD2 may supply D (6 bases each). Germline assignment: CDR1 KGHSH and CDR2 LQKENI. The CDR3 runs to 13 residues. With 2 bases removed from V and 5 bases from J, the gap between germline ends came to 10 bases. CDR3 nucleotide sequence: TGTGCCAGCTCACCAGGAGGGGGAGACGAGCAGTACTTC. This encodes CASSPGGGDEQYF. Filled out from reference TRBV18 and TRBJ2-7, the complete variable domain reads NAGVMQNPRHLVRRRGQEARLRCSPMKGHSHVYWYRQLPEEGLKFMVYLQKENIIDESGMPKERFSAEFPKEGPSILRIQQVVRGDSAAYFCASSPGGGDEQYFGPGTRLTVT.

This sequence joins TRBV12-5 and TRBJ1-1, with D hard to call. CDR1 and CDR2 from the germline V gene are LGHNT and FRNRAP. The V and J ends lost 7 bases and 4 bases respectively, with 7 bases between them. CDR3 length: 11 amino acids. The CDR3, as DNA: TGTGCTAGTGCCGGAATCACTGAAGCTTTCTTT. It specifies CASAGITEAFF. Together with reference TRBV12-5 and TRBJ1-1, the CDR3 gives the full variable domain: DARVTQTPRHKVTEMGQEVTMRCQPILGHNTVFWYRQTMMQGLELLAYFRNRAPLDDSGMPKDRFSAEMPDATLATLKIQPSEPRDSAVYFCASAGITEAFFGQGTRLTVV.

CDR3 protein: CASSLGQENYGYTF. CDR3 DNA: TGTGCCAGTAGTCTAGGTCAGGAGAACTATGGCTACACCTTC. V is TRBV19 and J is TRBJ1-2; no reliable D call. V was clipped by 5 bases and J by 2 bases, with 12 bases between them. Germline values: CDR1 LNHDA, CDR2 SQIVND (reference sequence). The length of the CDR3 is 14 residues.

V gene TRBV6-5 combines with J gene TRBJ2-7; D uncertain. The CDR3 contains 15 residues. Between the trimmed V and J ends, which lost 0 bases and 0 bases, there was a span of 9 bases. Germline loops: CDR1 MNHEY, CDR2 SVGAGI. The CDR3 DNA sequence: TGTGCCAGCAGTTACTCGAGTAAGAGCTCCTACGAGCAGTACTTC. Its translation is CASSYSSKSSYEQYF.

V gene TRBV10-3 combines with J gene TRBJ1-1; no firm D call. Per germline, CDR1 ENHRY and CDR2 SYGVKD. The CDR3 spans 12 residues. V lost 2 bases, J lost 1 base, and 2 bases lay in between. The CDR3 sequence: CAISEQNTEAFF. Here the CDR3 DNA reads TGTGCCATCAGTGAGCAGAACACTGAAGCTTTCTTT.

V and J are TRBV18 and TRBJ1-1; the D gene is possibly TRBD1 (6 bases). The CDR3 is 15 residues long. With 3 bases removed from V and 0 bases from J, the gap between germline ends came to 11 bases. Germline V gives CDR1 KGHSH, CDR2 LQKENI. The CDR3: CASSPSGTLNTEAFF. The CDR3 DNA reads TGTGCCAGCTCACCCTCCGGGACATTGAACACTGAAGCTTTCTTT.

This clone occurred once. The chain recombines TRBV6-2 or TRBV6-3 with TRBJ1-1; 8 nucleotides match TRBD1. CDR1 MNHEY and CDR2 SVGEGT come from the germline V gene. CDR3 length: 15 amino acids. V dropped 2 bases and J dropped 2; count of bases not matched to a gene: 4. CDR3 coding DNA: TGTGCCAGCAGTTACCAAGACAGGGGAAACACTGAAGCTTTCTTT. Protein: CASSYQDRGNTEAFF.

The chain recombines TRBV7-9 with TRBJ2-1; tentatively, D is TRBD2 (6 bases). Trimming shortened V by 5 bases and J by 1 base, and 12 bases separated the two germline ends. The germline CDR1 and CDR2 sequences are SEHNR and FQNEAQ (reference sequence). The CDR3 runs to 15 residues. In DNA, the CDR3 is TGTGCCAGCAGCCCAGCGGGCCTTTCCTACAATGAGCAGTTCTTC. Encoded protein: CASSPAGLSYNEQFF. The full variable domain, rest sourced from reference TRBV7-9 and TRBJ2-1, is DTGVSQNPRHKITKRGQNVTFRCDPISEHNRLYWYRQTLGQGPEFLTYFQNEAQLEKSRLLSDRFSAERPKGSFSTLEIQRTEQGDSAMYLCASSPAGLSYNEQFFGPGTRLTVL.

The chain joins TRBV5-1 to TRBJ1-3; D gene ambiguous. The CDR3 covers 14 residues. Trimming stripped 4 bases from V and 1 base from J, with 9 bases between. CDR1 and CDR2 (germline): SGHRS, YFSETQ. DNA for the CDR3: TGCGCCAGCAGCGGGTTGGGGTCTGGAAACACCATATATTTT. It yields the protein CASSGLGSGNTIYF.

This clone has ten or more counts. This sequence joins TRBV28 and TRBJ1-5; TRBD1 matches 8 bases. CDR3 length equals 16 residues. Germline loops: CDR1 MDHEN, CDR2 SYDVKM. J lost 1 base, V lost 3 bases, and 5 bases had no gene match. In DNA, the CDR3 is TGTGCCAGCAGTTTTCAGGGGGCGGCGAGCAATCAGCCCCAGCATTTT. Its translation is CASSFQGAASNQPQHF. Filled out from reference TRBV28 and TRBJ1-5, the complete variable domain reads DVKVTQSSRYLVKRTGEKVFLECVQDMDHENMFWYRQDPGLGLRLIYFSYDVKMKEKGDIPEGYSVSREKKERFSLILESASTNQTSMYLCASSFQGAASNQPQHFGDGTRLSIL.

This clone was recorded once. The chain joins TRBV5-1 to TRBJ2-5, with D hard to call. V was trimmed by 4 bases and J by 7 bases, leaving 17 bases between them. In germline, CDR1 is SGHRS, CDR2 YFSETQ. This CDR3 contains 14 residues. The CDR3 bases are TGCGCCAGCAGCCCCGGACGTGCGGACGGGACCCAGTACTTC. Its protein product is CASSPGRADGTQYF. The full variable domain, in which reference TRBV5-1 and TRBJ2-5 provide the parts outside the CDR3, is KAGVTQTPRYLIKTRGQQVTLSCSPISGHRSVSWYQQTPGQGLQFLFEYFSETQRNKGNFPGRFSGRQFSNSRSEMNVSTLELGDSALYLCASSPGRADGTQYFGPGTRLLVL.